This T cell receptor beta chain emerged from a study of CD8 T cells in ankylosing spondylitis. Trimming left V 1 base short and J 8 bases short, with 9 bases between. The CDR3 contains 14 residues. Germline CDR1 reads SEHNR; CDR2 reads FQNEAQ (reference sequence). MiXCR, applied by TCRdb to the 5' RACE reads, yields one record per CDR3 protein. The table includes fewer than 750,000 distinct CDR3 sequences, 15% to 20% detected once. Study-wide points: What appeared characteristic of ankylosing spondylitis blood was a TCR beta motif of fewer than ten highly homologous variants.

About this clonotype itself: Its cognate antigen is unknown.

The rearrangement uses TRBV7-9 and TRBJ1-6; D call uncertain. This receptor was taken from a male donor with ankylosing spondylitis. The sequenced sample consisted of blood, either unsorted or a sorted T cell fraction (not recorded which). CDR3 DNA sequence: TGTGCCAGCAGCTTAGTAGCCGGTGATTCACCCCTCCACTTT. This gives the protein CASSLVAGDSPLHF.